The 3 T cell receptor beta chains below all came from one sample that was sequenced in a study of molecular identifiers for immune sequencing clone quantification. TCRdb recomputed calls from the PCR reads with MiXCR, one row per CDR3 protein. The sample includes about 630,000 distinct CDR3 sequences, roughly 27% of them seen just once. Sequenced input: naive CD8+ T cells from blood, with Jurkat cell RNA spiked in. Noted subset: FACS-sorted CD8+CD4-CCR7+CD45RA+ naive T cells. The receptors shown here come from a human donor in good health. Some libraries in this study had Jurkat cell RNA spiked in.

At least ten counts were recorded for this clonotype. The chain is built from TRBV20-1 and TRBJ2-7, with D maybe TRBD2 (5 bases). The V gene lost 0 bases and the J gene lost 2 bases, with 14 bases spanning the gap. The CDR3 spans 15 residues. Per germline, CDR1 DFQATT and CDR2 SNEGSKA (reference sequence). The CDR3 loop is CSARDLAGSTYEQYF. CDR3 coding DNA: TGCAGTGCTAGAGATTTGGCGGGTTCTACCTACGAGCAGTACTTC.

This clonotype was observed many times. V is TRBV5-6 and J is TRBJ2-5, with 8 bases fitting TRBD2. Germline CDR1 SGHDT, CDR2 YYEEEE. Trimming took 0 bases from V and 4 from J; bases not matched to a gene: 8. The CDR3 consists of 16 residues. The CDR3 spells CASSLDRGGAGETQYF. CDR3 DNA sequence: TGTGCCAGCAGCTTGGATCGGGGGGGCGCAGGAGAGACCCAGTACTTC.

This clonotype came up a few times. V usage is TRBV5-6 and J usage is TRBJ2-7, with TRBD2 matching 8 bases. Trimming cost V 4 bases and J 3 bases; bases outside gene matches: 18. The CDR3 totals 18 residues. From germline, CDR1 is SGHDT and CDR2 YYEEEE. For the CDR3, the DNA is TGTGCCAGCAGCGAAAAAGTTGGTAGCGGGGCGCTATACTACGAGCAGTACTTC. Encoded protein: CASSEKVGSGALYYEQYF.